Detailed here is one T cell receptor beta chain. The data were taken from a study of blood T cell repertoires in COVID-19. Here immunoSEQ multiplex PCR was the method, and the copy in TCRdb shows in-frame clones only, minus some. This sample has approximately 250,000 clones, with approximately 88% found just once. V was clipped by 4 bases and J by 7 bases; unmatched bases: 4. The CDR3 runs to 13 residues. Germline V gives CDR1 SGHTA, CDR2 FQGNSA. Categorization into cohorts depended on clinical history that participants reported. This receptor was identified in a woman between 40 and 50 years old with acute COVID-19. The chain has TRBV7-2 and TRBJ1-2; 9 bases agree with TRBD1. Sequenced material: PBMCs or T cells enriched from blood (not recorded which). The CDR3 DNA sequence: TGTGCCAGCAGCTCAGTGGACAGGGGTGGCTACACCTTC. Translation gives CASSSVDRGGYTF.